This T cell receptor beta chain stems from a study of blood T cell repertoires in COVID-19. The CDR3 has 16 residues. The germline gives CDR1 SEHNR, CDR2 FQNEAQ (reference sequence). V lost 6 bases and J 2 bases, leaving 14 bases between the germline ends. In the study's own analysis: Nucleated cell counts were estimated from reference gene primer amplification. Repertoires were generated with immunoSEQ multiplex PCR, while TCRdb's copy carries only in-frame clones and drops some. From that table come the V and J calls and clone size; the DNA was used to work out D and trimming. Of roughly 200,000 clones listed, roughly 80% are singletons.

Source material: peripheral blood. This sequence joins TRBV7-9 and TRBJ2-6, with TRBD1 as a possible D gene (6 bases). The sequence was collected from a man in his fifties or sixties who had recovered from COVID-19. Written as DNA, the CDR3 is TGTGCCAGCAGTTCCCTCCCAGGGGCTGGGGCCAACGTCCTGACTTTC. Amino acids: CASSSLPGAGANVLTF.